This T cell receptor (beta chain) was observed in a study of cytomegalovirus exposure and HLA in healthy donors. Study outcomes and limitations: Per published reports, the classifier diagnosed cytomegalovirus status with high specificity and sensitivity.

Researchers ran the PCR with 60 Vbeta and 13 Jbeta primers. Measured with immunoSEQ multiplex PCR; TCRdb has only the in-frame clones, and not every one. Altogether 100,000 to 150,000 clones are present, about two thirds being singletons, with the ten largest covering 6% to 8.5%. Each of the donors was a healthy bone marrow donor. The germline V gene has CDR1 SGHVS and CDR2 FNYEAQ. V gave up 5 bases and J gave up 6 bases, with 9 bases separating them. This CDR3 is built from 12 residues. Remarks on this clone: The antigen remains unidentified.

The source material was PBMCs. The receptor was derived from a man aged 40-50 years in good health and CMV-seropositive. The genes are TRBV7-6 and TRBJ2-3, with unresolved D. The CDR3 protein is CASSPARDTQYF. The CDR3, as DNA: TGTGCCAGCAGCCCCGCGCGGGATACGCAGTATTTT.